Below, 7 T cell receptor beta chains from the same sample are listed, as sequenced in a study of cytomegalovirus exposure and HLA in healthy donors (dated by TCRdb to between 2016 and 2019). The method behind the library was the immunoSEQ multiplex PCR assay. For the multiplex PCR, a mixture combining 60 forward primers for TCR Vbeta segments and 13 reverse primers for TCR Jbeta segments was used. Imported from immuneACCESS, the table was reduced by TCRdb to in-frame sequences with V and J called. These copies leave out some clones; in studies compared against another copy, an unresolved V gene accounts for under half, and the cause of the remainder is not known. The sample table shows around 110,000 clones, and about 80% are seen once. Approximately 4% of the sample goes to the ten largest clones. Material for sequencing was PBMCs. The source is a man younger than 45 in good health and CMV-seropositive.

This clone has a single count. The chain couples TRBV7-2 to TRBJ1-2; D is unclear. Trimming left V 1 base short and J 4 bases short, with 7 bases between. CDR3 size: 13 residues. Germline loops: CDR1 SGHTA, CDR2 FQGNSA. The CDR3 sequence: CASSLGAGYGYTF. The CDR3 DNA is TGTGCCAGCAGCTTAGGCGCGGGCTATGGCTACACCTTC.

This clone was found a few times. The V call is TRBV5-5, the J call TRBJ1-2; TRBD1 aligns across 9 bases. The CDR3 length is 12 residues. Germline values: CDR1 SGHKS, CDR2 YYEKEE (reference sequence). V was pared by 4 bases and J by 7 bases, with 2 bases of the junction left unmatched. The CDR3 DNA is TGTGCCAGCAGCGGACAGGGGCGTGGCTACACCTTC. It translates to CASSGQGRGYTF.

The chain recombines TRBV9 with TRBJ2-3; 11 nucleotides align to TRBD1. Germline V gives CDR1 SGDLS, CDR2 YYNGEE. V trimming: 3 bases; J trimming: 3 bases; junction bases outside the gene matches: 12. This CDR3 is 18 amino acids long. Here the CDR3 DNA reads TGTGCCAGCAGCGGGACAGGGGGCGCGGCCATATTTACAGATACGCAGTATTTT. As protein: CASSGTGGAAIFTDTQYF.

CDR3 sequence: CASSPASGSTGELFF. For the CDR3, the DNA is TGTGCCAGCTCACCAGCCAGCGGGAGTACCGGGGAGCTGTTTTTT. The chain recombines TRBV18 with TRBJ2-2; TRBD2 agrees at 8 bases. Losses at the gene ends were 2 bases for V and 5 bases for J; bases not matched to a gene: 4. Germline V gives CDR1 KGHSH, CDR2 LQKENI. The CDR3 is 15 amino acids.

The chain carries TRBV14 and TRBJ1-6, with D uncertain. Trimming removed 0 bases at V and 9 bases at J, with 6 bases between. Germline lookup yields CDR1 SGHDN and CDR2 FVKESK. The CDR3 contains 13 residues. CDR3 region: CASSQDPRSPLHF. For the CDR3, the DNA is TGTGCCAGCAGCCAAGACCCCCGTTCACCCCTCCACTTT.

The chain carries TRBV30 and TRBJ1-4; TRBD1 is a possible D gene (6 bases). From germline, CDR1 is GTSNPN and CDR2 SVGIG (reference sequence). This CDR3 has 13 amino acids. V lost 4 bases and J 10 bases, leaving 16 bases between the germline ends. The CDR3 bases are TGTGCCTGGACAGGGGTCCTAGGCGGAAAACTGTTTTTT. Translating gives CAWTGVLGGKLFF.

This clone was observed a single time. The chain employs TRBV11-2 and TRBJ2-7, with a possible D match to TRBD1 (6 bases). The CDR3 runs 15 residues. Germline loops: CDR1 SGHAT, CDR2 FQNNGV. Trimming cost V 1 base and J 2 bases, with 12 bases left between them. The DNA of the CDR3 is TGTGCCAGCAGCTTAGTACAGGGTAGTGCCTACGAGCAGTACTTC. Translating gives CASSLVQGSAYEQYF.